Each of the 19 T cell receptor beta chains below was sequenced from the same sample in a study of blood T cell repertoires in COVID-19. Profiled with immunoSEQ multiplex PCR; TCRdb holds only in-frame clones, not every one. The sample has 150,000 to 200,000 clones; about 89% are singletons. Sequenced input: peripheral blood. Every receptor here comes from a middle-aged man with acute or convalescent COVID-19.

This clone has a handful of counts. The J gene is TRBJ1-1, the V gene TRBV4-1, with 7 nucleotides matching TRBD1. CDR1 MGHRA and CDR2 YSYEKL come from the germline V gene. The CDR3 totals 14 residues. V lost 4 bases to trimming and J lost 4 bases; unmatched junction nucleotides: 6. The DNA for the CDR3 is TGCGCCAGCAGCCTAGACAGGGTGAGCACTGAAGCTTTCTTT. This codes for CASSLDRVSTEAFF.

This chain links TRBV7-2 with TRBJ2-1; D gene uncertain. The CDR3 spans 12 residues. V was pared by 5 bases and J by 7 bases, with 9 bases between. The germline V gene has CDR1 SGHTA and CDR2 FQGNSA. CDR3 sequence reads: CASSRYMNEQFF. In DNA form, the CDR3 reads TGTGCCAGCAGCCGTTACATGAATGAGCAGTTCTTC.

The chain combines TRBV11-2 with TRBJ1-6; no clear D gene. Trimming took 3 bases from V and 3 from J, leaving 6 bases between them. Germline assignment: CDR1 SGHAT and CDR2 FQNNGV. The CDR3 extends over 14 amino acids. CDR3 nucleotide sequence: TGTGCCAGCAGCTTCACAGTCTATAATTCACCCCTCCACTTT. It specifies CASSFTVYNSPLHF.

This chain joins TRBV19 and TRBJ2-5, with D uncertain. CDR1 and CDR2 from the germline V gene are LNHDA and SQIVND (reference sequence). Trimming shortened V by 3 bases and J by 2 bases, and 13 bases separated the two germline ends. The length of the CDR3 is 15 residues. The CDR3 sequence: CASSIGPTMQETQYF. Here the CDR3 DNA reads TGTGCCAGTAGTATCGGTCCTACGATGCAAGAGACCCAGTACTTC.

The chain uses TRBV11-3 and TRBJ2-3; TRBD2 aligns across 8 bases. From germline, CDR1 is SGHNT and CDR2 YENEEA. V was pared by 4 bases and J by 0 bases, with 3 bases of the junction left unmatched. CDR3 length: 15 amino acids. Written as DNA, the CDR3 is TGTGCCAGCAGCTCGGGGGGGCTTAGCACAGATACGCAGTATTTT. Encoded protein: CASSSGGLSTDTQYF.

The gene calls are TRBV19 and TRBJ1-5; D is unclear. The CDR3 has 16 residues. Trimming shortened V by 6 bases and J by 3 bases, and 18 bases separated the two germline ends. The germline CDR1 and CDR2 sequences are LNHDA and SQIVND (reference sequence). As DNA, the CDR3 is TGTGCCAGTAGGAGAATTACCGGGAATATCAATCAGCCCCAGCATTTT. Its protein product is CASRRITGNINQPQHF.

This chain links TRBV20-1 with TRBJ2-1; D perhaps matches TRBD2 (6 bases). The CDR3 sequence is 14 residues long. Germline assignment: CDR1 DFQATT and CDR2 SNEGSKA (reference sequence). The V and J ends lost 3 bases and 0 bases respectively, with 9 bases between them. The CDR3 sequence: CSASGGGSYNEQFF. CDR3 DNA: TGCAGTGCTAGTGGGGGAGGCTCCTACAATGAGCAGTTCTTC.

This clone is a singleton in its sample. The J gene is TRBJ1-4, the V gene TRBV21-1; TRBD1, the table's D call, was not compared with the DNA. TRBV21-1 is annotated as a pseudogene. CDR3 length: 17 amino acids. The CDR3 spells CASRRDKGEATNEKLFF. CDR3 DNA sequence: TGTGCCAGCAGAAGGGACAAGGGGGAAGCAACTAATGAAAAACTGTTTTTT.

V is TRBV5-4 and J is TRBJ1-1, with D maybe TRBD1 (5 bases). CDR1 and CDR2 (germline): SGHNT, YYREEE (reference sequence). Trimming cost V 0 bases and J 1 base, with 7 bases left between them. The length of the CDR3 is 14 residues. The CDR3 reads CASSLGGQNTEAFF. DNA of the CDR3: TGTGCCAGCAGCTTGGGCGGACAGAACACTGAAGCTTTCTTT.

V gene TRBV5-1 combines with J gene TRBJ1-4; tentative D call: TRBD1 (5 bases). Germline V gene sequence: CDR1 SGHRS, CDR2 YFSETQ. CDR3 length: 13 amino acids. The V and J ends lost 3 bases and 6 bases respectively, with 9 bases between them. In DNA, the CDR3 is TGCGCCAGCAGCTCGGAGGGACATGAAAAACTGTTTTTT. Its translation: CASSSEGHEKLFF.

Worth noting for this clone: Other DNA sequences in this sample translate to the same CDR3. The rearrangement joins TRBV19 to TRBJ2-7; 8 bases match TRBD1. The germline V gene has CDR1 LNHDA and CDR2 SQIVND (reference sequence). The CDR3 sequence is 15 residues long. V was clipped by 5 bases and J by 2 bases; unmatched bases: 8. The CDR3 DNA reads as TGTGCCAGTAGTGCCGGGACAGGTCCTGCCTACGAGCAGTACTTC. Amino acids: CASSAGTGPAYEQYF.

J is TRBJ1-6 and V is TRBV5-1, with TRBD1 matching over 8 bases. Germline V gene lookup returns CDR1 SGHRS and CDR2 YFSETQ. The V and J ends lost 4 bases and 7 bases, in that order; junction bases with no gene match: 7. This CDR3 comprises 15 residues. The CDR3 reads CASSAQGARNSPLHF. CDR3 nucleotides: TGCGCCAGCAGCGCCCAGGGGGCGCGGAATTCACCCCTCCACTTT.

This chain uses TRBV30 with TRBJ2-1, with 8 bases fitting TRBD1. There are 15 residues in the CDR3. Germline CDR1 GTSNPN, CDR2 SVGIG (reference sequence). Trimming cost V 5 bases and J 4 bases; bases outside gene matches: 10. As DNA, the CDR3 is TGTGCCTGGGTGTCCGGACAGGGTTGGTACAATGAGCAGTTCTTC. Translating it yields CAWVSGQGWYNEQFF.

The rearrangement uses TRBV30 and TRBJ1-1; TRBD1 aligns across 9 bases. Trimming took 3 bases from V and 7 from J; bases not matched to a gene: 9. The CDR3 consists of 14 residues. Germline loops: CDR1 GTSNPN, CDR2 SVGIG (reference sequence). DNA for the CDR3: TGTGCCTGGAGGGGACAGGGTGAGGTGTTTGAAGCTTTCTTT. Its translation: CAWRGQGEVFEAFF.

The chain has TRBV24-1 and TRBJ2-2; 14 positions match TRBD2. CDR3 length equals 19 residues. Germline trimming cut 4 bases from V and 4 bases from J; bases unmatched to any gene: 10. Germline V gives CDR1 KGHDR, CDR2 SFDVKD. The CDR3 DNA is TGTGCCACCAGTGACACCGGGACTAGCGGGGGTCGCAGCACCGGGGAGCTGTTTTTT. Amino acid sequence: CATSDTGTSGGRSTGELFF.

J is TRBJ1-6 and V is TRBV3-1 (or the pseudogene TRBV3-2); TRBD1 is a possible D gene (5 bases). Looked up from germline, CDR1 is LGHDT and CDR2 is YNNKEL (reference sequence). CDR3 length equals 16 residues. Trimming removed 1 base at V and 5 bases at J, with 12 bases between. CDR3 region: CASSQGGVLDNSPLHF. As DNA, the CDR3 is TGTGCCAGCAGCCAAGGGGGGGTCTTGGATAATTCACCCCTCCACTTT.

This clone turned up a few times. The rearrangement uses TRBV5-4 and TRBJ1-1, with TRBD1 identical over 9 bases. Per germline, CDR1 SGHNT and CDR2 YYREEE (reference sequence). Unmatched junction bases numbered 10, after V lost 4 bases and J lost 3 bases. The CDR3 has 16 amino acids. Here the CDR3 DNA reads TGTGCCAGCAGCACGCCGGGACAGGGACCACACACTGAAGCTTTCTTT. Its translation is CASSTPGQGPHTEAFF.

This chain connects TRBV2 to TRBJ2-7; 7 nucleotides line up with TRBD1. The germline V gene encodes CDR1 SNHLY and CDR2 FYNNEI. The CDR3 sequence is 14 residues long. The ends lost 7 bases at V and 3 bases at J; junction bases unmatched: 9. DNA of the CDR3: TGTGCCAGCAAGGCAGGGGGTGATCTCTACGAGCAGTACTTC. Its translation is CASKAGGDLYEQYF. The full variable domain, rest sourced from reference TRBV2 and TRBJ2-7, is EPEVTQTPSHQVTQMGQEVILRCVPISNHLYFYWYRQILGQKVEFLVSFYNNEISEKSEIFDDQFSVERPDGSNFTLKIRSTKLEDSAMYFCASKAGGDLYEQYFGPGTRLTVT.

The gene calls are TRBV2 and TRBJ1-5, with TRBD1 identical over 7 bases. The germline CDR1 and CDR2 sequences are SNHLY and FYNNEI. The CDR3 totals 14 residues. V was clipped by 4 bases and J by 0 bases; unmatched bases: 0. The CDR3 sequence is CASSGDSSNQPQHF. DNA of the CDR3: TGTGCCAGCAGTGGGGACAGTAGCAATCAGCCCCAGCATTTT.